The source of this T cell receptor (beta chain) is a study of cytomegalovirus exposure and HLA in healthy donors. V was clipped by 4 bases and J by 2 bases; unmatched bases: 3. This CDR3 is 13 amino acids long. Germline V lookup: CDR1 SQVTM, CDR2 ANQGSEA. The data were produced by immunoSEQ multiplex PCR, yet TCRdb's version contains in-frame clones alone and is incomplete. The sample has 180,000 or so clones, around 84% seen once. The sequence came from a woman younger than 45 in good health and CMV-seropositive. Input material: PBMCs. The chain carries TRBV29-1 and TRBJ2-3; 7 bases are a match to TRBD2. CDR3 bases: TGCAGCGTTGTAAGCGGGAACACAGATACGCAGTATTTT. This gives the protein CSVVSGNTDTQYF.